This TCR beta chain was identified in a study of shared clonotypes between healthy human individuals. Whole-study findings and limits: Richness estimates generally favored naive over memory subsets.

Turning to this clone: Its cognate antigen is unknown.

Only in-frame clones appear in the TCRdb table, and some are missing; sequencing was by immunoSEQ multiplex PCR. Among around 1.1 million clones listed, roughly 74% were seen once. CDR3 length: 12 residues. Germline V lookup: CDR1 MNHNS, CDR2 SASEGT. The ends were cut back, 6 bases at V and 4 bases at J, with 9 bases in the middle. What was sequenced was memory CD4+ T cells from PBMCs. As for subset: CD45RA-negative fraction. The chain links TRBV6-1 to TRBJ2-5; no clear D. The receptor was derived from a man in his late teens or twenties in good health. Some clones in this sample may be carry-over from other donors' samples. The chain's CDR3 is CASSATRETQYF. The CDR3 DNA reads TGTGCCAGCAGCGCTACCCGAGAGACCCAGTACTTC.